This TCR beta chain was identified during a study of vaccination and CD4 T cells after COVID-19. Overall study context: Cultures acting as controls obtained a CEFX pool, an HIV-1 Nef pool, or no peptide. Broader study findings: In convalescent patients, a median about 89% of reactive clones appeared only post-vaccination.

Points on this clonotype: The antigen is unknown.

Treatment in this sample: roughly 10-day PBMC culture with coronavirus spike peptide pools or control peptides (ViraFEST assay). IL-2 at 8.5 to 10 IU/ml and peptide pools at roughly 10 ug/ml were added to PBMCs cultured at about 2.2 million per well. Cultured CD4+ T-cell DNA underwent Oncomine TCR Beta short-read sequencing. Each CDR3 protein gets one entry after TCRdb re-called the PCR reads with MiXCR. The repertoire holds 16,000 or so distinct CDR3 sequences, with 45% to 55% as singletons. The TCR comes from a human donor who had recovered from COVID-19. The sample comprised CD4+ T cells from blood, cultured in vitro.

CDR3 in amino acids: CATSETRGNTGELFF. The CDR3 DNA is TGTGCCACCAGTGAGACGAGGGGAAACACCGGGGAGCTGTTTTTT. The V and J genes are TRBV24-1 and TRBJ2-2; D possibly matches TRBD1 or TRBD2 (5 bases each). Trimming left V 4 bases short and J 2 bases short, with 10 bases between. The CDR3 runs to 15 residues. Germline V gene sequence: CDR1 KGHDR, CDR2 SFDVKD.